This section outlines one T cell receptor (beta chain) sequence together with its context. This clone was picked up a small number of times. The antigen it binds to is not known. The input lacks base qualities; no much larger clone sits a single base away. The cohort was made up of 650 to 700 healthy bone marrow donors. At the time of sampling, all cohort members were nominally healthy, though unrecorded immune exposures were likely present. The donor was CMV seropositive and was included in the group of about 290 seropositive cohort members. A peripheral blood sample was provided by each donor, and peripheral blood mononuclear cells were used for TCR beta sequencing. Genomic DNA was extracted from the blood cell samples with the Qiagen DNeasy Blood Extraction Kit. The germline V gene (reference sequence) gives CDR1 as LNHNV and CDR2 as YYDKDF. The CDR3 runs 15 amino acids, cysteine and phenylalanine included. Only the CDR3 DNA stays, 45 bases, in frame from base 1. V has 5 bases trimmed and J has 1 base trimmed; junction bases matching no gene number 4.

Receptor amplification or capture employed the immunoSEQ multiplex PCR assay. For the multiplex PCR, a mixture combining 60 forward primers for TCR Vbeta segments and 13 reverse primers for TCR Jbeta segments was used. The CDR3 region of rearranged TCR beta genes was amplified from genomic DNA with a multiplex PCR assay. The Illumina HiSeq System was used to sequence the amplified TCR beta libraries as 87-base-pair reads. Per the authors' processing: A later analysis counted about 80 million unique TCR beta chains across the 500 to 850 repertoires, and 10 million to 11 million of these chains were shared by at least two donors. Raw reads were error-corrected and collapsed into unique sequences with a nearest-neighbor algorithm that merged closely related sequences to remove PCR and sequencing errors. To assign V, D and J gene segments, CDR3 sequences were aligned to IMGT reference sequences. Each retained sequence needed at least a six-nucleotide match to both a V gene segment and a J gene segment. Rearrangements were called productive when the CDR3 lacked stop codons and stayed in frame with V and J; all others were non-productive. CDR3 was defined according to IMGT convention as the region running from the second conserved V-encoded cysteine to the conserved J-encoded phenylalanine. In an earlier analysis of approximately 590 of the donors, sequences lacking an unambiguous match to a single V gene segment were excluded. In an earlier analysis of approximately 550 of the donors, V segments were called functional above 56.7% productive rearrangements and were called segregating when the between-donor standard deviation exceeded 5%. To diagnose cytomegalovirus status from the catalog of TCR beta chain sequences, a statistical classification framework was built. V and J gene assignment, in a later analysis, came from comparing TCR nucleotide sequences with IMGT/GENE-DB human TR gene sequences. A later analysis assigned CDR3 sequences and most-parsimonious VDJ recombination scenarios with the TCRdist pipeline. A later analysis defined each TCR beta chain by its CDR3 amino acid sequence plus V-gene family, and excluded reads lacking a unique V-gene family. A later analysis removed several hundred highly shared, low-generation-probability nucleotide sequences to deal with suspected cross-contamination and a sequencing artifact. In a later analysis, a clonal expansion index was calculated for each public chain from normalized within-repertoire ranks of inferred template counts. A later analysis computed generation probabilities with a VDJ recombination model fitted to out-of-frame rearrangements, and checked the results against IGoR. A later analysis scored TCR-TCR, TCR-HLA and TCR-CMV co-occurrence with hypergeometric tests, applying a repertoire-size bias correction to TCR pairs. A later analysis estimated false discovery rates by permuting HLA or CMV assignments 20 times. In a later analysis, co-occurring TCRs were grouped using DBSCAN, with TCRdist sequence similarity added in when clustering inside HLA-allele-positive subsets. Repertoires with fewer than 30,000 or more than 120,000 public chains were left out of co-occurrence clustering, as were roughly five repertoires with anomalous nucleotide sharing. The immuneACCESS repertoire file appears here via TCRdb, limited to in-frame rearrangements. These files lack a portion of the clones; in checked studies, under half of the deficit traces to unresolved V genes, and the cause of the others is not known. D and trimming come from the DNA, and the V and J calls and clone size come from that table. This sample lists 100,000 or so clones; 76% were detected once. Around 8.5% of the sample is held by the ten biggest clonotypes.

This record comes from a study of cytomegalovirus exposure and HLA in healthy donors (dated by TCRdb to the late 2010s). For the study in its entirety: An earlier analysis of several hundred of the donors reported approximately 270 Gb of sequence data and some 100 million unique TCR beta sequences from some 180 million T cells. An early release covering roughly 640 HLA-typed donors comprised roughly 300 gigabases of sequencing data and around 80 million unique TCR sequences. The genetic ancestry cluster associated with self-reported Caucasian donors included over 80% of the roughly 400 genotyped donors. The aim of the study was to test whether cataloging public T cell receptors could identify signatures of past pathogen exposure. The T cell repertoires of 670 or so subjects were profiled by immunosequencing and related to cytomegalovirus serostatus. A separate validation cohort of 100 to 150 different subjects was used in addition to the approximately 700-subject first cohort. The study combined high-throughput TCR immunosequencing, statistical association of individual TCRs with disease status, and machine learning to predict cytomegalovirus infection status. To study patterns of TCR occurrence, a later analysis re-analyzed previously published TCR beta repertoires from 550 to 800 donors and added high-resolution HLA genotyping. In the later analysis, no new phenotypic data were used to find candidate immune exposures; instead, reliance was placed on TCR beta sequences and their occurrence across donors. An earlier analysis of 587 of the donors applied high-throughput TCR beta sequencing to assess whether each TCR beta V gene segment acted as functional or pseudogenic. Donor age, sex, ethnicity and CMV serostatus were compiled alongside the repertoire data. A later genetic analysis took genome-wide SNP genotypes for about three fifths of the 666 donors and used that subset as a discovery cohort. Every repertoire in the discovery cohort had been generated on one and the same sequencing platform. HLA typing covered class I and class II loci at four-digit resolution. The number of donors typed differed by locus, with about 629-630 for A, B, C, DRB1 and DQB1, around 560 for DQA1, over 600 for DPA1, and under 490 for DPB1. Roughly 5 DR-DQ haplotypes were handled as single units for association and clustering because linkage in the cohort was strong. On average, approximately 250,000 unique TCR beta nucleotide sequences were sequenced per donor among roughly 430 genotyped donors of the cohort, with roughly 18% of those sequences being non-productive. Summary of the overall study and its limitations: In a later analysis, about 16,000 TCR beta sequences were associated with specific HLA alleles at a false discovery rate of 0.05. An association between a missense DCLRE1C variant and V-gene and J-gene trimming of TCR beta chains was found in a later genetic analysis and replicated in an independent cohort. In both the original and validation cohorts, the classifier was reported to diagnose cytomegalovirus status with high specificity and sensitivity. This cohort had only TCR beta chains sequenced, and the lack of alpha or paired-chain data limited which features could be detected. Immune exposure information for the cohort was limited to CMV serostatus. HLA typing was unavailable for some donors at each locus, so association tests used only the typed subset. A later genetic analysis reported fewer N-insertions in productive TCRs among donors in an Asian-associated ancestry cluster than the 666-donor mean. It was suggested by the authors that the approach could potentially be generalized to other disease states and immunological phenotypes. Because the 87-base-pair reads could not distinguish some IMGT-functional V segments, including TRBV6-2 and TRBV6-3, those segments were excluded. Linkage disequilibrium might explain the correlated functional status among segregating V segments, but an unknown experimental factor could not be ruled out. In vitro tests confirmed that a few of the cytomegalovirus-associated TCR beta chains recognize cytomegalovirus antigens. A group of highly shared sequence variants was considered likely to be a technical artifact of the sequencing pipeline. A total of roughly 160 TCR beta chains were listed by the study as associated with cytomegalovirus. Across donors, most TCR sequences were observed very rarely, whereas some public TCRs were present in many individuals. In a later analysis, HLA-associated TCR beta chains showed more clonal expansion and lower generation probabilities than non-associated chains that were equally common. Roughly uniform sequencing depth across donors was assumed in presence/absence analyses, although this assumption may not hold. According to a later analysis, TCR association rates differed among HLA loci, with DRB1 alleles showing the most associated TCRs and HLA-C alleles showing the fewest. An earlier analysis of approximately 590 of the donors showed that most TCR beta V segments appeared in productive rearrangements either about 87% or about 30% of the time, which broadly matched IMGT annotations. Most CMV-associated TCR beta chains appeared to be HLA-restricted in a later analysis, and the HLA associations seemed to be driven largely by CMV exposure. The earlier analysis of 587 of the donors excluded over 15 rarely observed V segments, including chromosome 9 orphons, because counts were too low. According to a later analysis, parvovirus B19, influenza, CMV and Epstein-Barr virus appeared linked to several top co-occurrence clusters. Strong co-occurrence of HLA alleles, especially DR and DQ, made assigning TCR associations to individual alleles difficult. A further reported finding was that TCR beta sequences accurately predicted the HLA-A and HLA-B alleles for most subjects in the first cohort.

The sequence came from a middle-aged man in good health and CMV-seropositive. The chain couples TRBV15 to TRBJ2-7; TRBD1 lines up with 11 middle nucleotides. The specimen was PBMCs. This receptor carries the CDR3 CATSEGQGASYEQYF. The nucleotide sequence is TGTGCCACCAGCGAAGGACAGGGGGCGTCCTACGAGCAGTACTTC.